This T cell receptor (beta chain) was obtained from a study of shared clonotypes between healthy human individuals. TCRdb's table, derived via immunoSEQ multiplex PCR, lists solely in-frame clones and lacks some. This sample has hundreds of thousands of clones, with 90% to 95% found just once. CDR1 SNHLY and CDR2 FYNNEI come from the germline V gene. The CDR3 runs 17 residues. Trimming cost V 3 bases and J 6 bases, with 24 bases left between them. Positive CCR7 selection of CD45RO-negative cells yielded the naive CD8 cells, and terminally differentiated effector memory CD45RA+ cells were excluded. The V gene is TRBV2, the J gene TRBJ2-7, with D perhaps TRBD1 (6 bases). This TCR was sampled from a man aged 25-40 years in good health. Sequenced: naive CD8+ T cells sorted from blood. The CDR3 here is CASSDVDLQGVYGEQYF. CDR3 sequence (DNA): TGTGCCAGCAGTGATGTAGATTTACAGGGTGTTTATGGCGAGCAGTACTTC.